This T cell receptor (beta chain) was recovered during a study of blood T cell repertoires in COVID-19. Generated by immunoSEQ multiplex PCR, the TCRdb table keeps only in-frame clones and is missing some. The table has 150,000 to 200,000 clones, 80% to 85% seen once. Enrolled through a virtual design, the participants were between roughly 18 and 90 years of age and came from about two dozen US areas. Recovery among Cohort 3 donors was established by two negative PCRs, clearance, or symptom resolution. There are 15 residues in the CDR3. With 2 bases clipped from V and 12 bases from J, the junction kept 11 bases outside the gene matches. Germline-derived CDR1 and CDR2 are WNHNN and SYGVQD (reference sequence).

This receptor was taken from a woman in her fifties or sixties who had recovered from COVID-19. This rearrangement joins TRBV10-1 to TRBJ2-1; 9 bases align to TRBD2. Sequencing was done on a sample of PBMCs or T cells enriched from blood (not recorded which). The DNA for the CDR3 is TGCGCCAGCAGTGAGAGGGGGCGGGAGGGCGGCGTGCAGTTCTTC. It yields the protein CASSERGREGGVQFF.